Each of the 12 T cell receptor beta chains below was sequenced from the same sample in a study of CD4 T cells in relation to SARS-CoV-2 and coronaviruses. Antigens for these TCRs are unknown. The repertoire was sequenced with immunoSEQ multiplex PCR; TCRdb's copy has only in-frame clones and lacks some. This sample has around 24,000 clones; about 82% occur once, and the top ten carry 21%. Unexposed donor CD4+ T cells date from about 2010-2018, before the COVID-19 pandemic. CD4+ T cells were isolated from the cells after about 11 days of culture. Sample: CD4+ T cells from PBMCs, cultured in vitro. These receptors were obtained from a human donor in good health.

The chain joins TRBV7-2 to TRBJ1-6, with 9 bases lining up with TRBD1. The V segment lost 2 bases and the J segment 7 bases; nucleotides outside the gene matches: 6. Per germline, CDR1 SGHTA and CDR2 FQGNSA. CDR3 length equals 16 residues. In nucleotides, the CDR3 is TGTGCCAGCAGCTTAACATCGGACAGGGGAAATTCACCCCTCCACTTT. It encodes CASSLTSDRGNSPLHF.

This chain joins TRBV2 and TRBJ2-7; D perhaps matches TRBD1 (5 bases). The length of the CDR3 is 12 residues. CDR1 is SNHLY and CDR2 is FYNNEI in the germline V gene. Trimming pared 2 bases from V and 4 bases from J, leaving 6 bases between. CDR3 DNA sequence: TGTGCCAGCAGTGAAAGGGGTTACGAGCAGTACTTC. Amino acid sequence: CASSERGYEQYF.

This chain uses TRBV3-1 (or the pseudogene TRBV3-2) with TRBJ2-3; TRBD2 aligns across 8 bases. The germline V gene encodes CDR1 LGHDT and CDR2 YNNKEL (reference sequence). The CDR3 spans 17 residues. The V gene end was trimmed by 1 base and the J gene end by 1 base; junction bases not matched to a gene: 7. The CDR3 protein is CASSQGVVSGGTDTQYF. CDR3 DNA: TGTGCCAGCAGCCAAGGAGTCGTTAGCGGGGGCACAGATACGCAGTATTTT.

The chain combines TRBV7-8 with TRBJ2-7; D uncertain. Germline V lookup: CDR1 SGHVS, CDR2 FQNEAQ. The CDR3 extends over 13 amino acids. V was trimmed by 1 base and J by 4 bases, leaving 8 bases between them. The CDR3 spells CASSLGLDYEQYF. As DNA, the CDR3 is TGTGCCAGCAGCTTAGGTTTGGATTACGAGCAGTACTTC.

V usage is TRBV6-2 or TRBV6-3 and J usage is TRBJ1-2, with 7 bases aligning to TRBD1. V gave up 2 bases and J gave up 7 bases; unmatched junction bases: 7. Germline loops: CDR1 MNHEY, CDR2 SVGEGT. The CDR3 is 14 residues long. CDR3 in DNA: TGTGCCAGCAGTTACGGCCCCTACAGGGGTGGCTACACCTTC. Protein product: CASSYGPYRGGYTF.

The chain recombines TRBV11-3 with TRBJ2-2, with D tentatively TRBD2 (6 bases). Germline-derived CDR1 and CDR2 are SGHNT and YENEEA. Trimming left V 4 bases short and J 0 bases short, with 9 bases between. There are 15 residues in the CDR3. The CDR3: CASSSASANTGELFF. The CDR3 region has the DNA TGTGCCAGCAGCTCTGCTAGCGCGAACACCGGGGAGCTGTTTTTT.

V is TRBV2 and J is TRBJ2-3; 7 bases align to TRBD2. Germline values: CDR1 SNHLY, CDR2 FYNNEI. This CDR3 contains 15 residues. J gave up 4 bases and V 6 bases, and 10 bases lay outside the gene matches. The CDR3 nucleotides read TGTGCCAGCAGGATTTTGGGAGGGACGGCAGATACGCAGTATTTT. It encodes CASRILGGTADTQYF.

The chain combines TRBV6-1 with TRBJ1-2; 10 bases fit TRBD1. Germline V CDR1 and CDR2: MNHNS, SASEGT. The CDR3 loop spans 14 amino acids. V gave up 0 bases and J gave up 8 bases; unmatched junction bases: 3. CDR3 residues: CASSEAWDRGGYTF. In DNA form, the CDR3 reads TGTGCCAGCAGTGAAGCGTGGGACAGGGGAGGCTACACCTTC.

This chain links TRBV5-4 with TRBJ2-1; the match to TRBD2 covers 8 bases. The CDR3 extends over 15 amino acids. In germline, CDR1 is SGHNT, CDR2 YYREEE (reference sequence). V gave up 1 base and J gave up 5 bases; unmatched junction bases: 5. The CDR3: CASSLRIAGHNEQFF. In DNA form, the CDR3 reads TGTGCCAGCAGCTTGCGAATAGCGGGGCACAATGAGCAGTTCTTC.

This chain connects TRBV12-3 or TRBV12-4 to TRBJ1-3; tentative D call: TRBD1 (5 bases). The CDR3 contains 13 residues. V gave up 4 bases and J gave up 4 bases, with 8 bases separating them. CDR3 nucleotides: TGTGCCAGCAGTTCGCGGGGGGGAAACACCATATATTTT. This translates into CASSSRGGNTIYF.

The rearrangement joins TRBV5-5 to TRBJ2-5; 9 nucleotides match TRBD2. From germline, CDR1 is SGHKS and CDR2 YYEKEE (reference sequence). V trimming: 0 bases; J trimming: 4 bases; junction bases outside the gene matches: 4. The CDR3 sequence is 15 residues long. The CDR3 sequence: CASSLAAGGGETQYF. The CDR3 coding sequence is TGTGCCAGCAGCTTGGCAGCGGGGGGCGGAGAGACCCAGTACTTC.

This chain joins TRBV5-5 and TRBJ1-5; no clear D. CDR1 is SGHKS, CDR2 YYEKEE, per germline (reference sequence). V was trimmed by 1 base and J by 12 bases, leaving 11 bases between them. The CDR3 extends over 12 amino acids. CDR3 in DNA: TGTGCCAGCAGCTTGCCCGGGAGCCACCAGCATTTT. This gives the protein CASSLPGSHQHF.